The 3 T cell receptor beta chains below were found in one sample sequenced in a study of breast tumors, draining lymph nodes, adjacent tissues. MiXCR, run by TCRdb on the multiplex PCR reads, gives a single entry per CDR3 protein. The sample has tens of thousands of distinct CDR3 sequences; under 55% are singletons. The specimen sequenced was breast tumor tissue. All receptors derive from a female donor with breast cancer. Some clones in this sample may be carry-over from other donors' samples.

This clonotype was seen ten or more times. The J gene is TRBJ2-1, the V gene TRBV9; 11 bases fit TRBD2. CDR3 length: 16 amino acids. In germline, CDR1 is SGDLS, CDR2 YYNGEE. Trimming cost V 4 bases and J 7 bases; bases outside gene matches: 10. The CDR3, as DNA: TGTGCCAGCAGCCCTTCGACTAGCGGGATTTCAAATGAGCAGTTCTTC. The encoded protein is CASSPSTSGISNEQFF.

This clonotype was seen ten or more times. The chain uses TRBV9 and TRBJ1-3; D is unresolved. V shed 0 bases and J shed 1 base, with 8 bases lying between them. The V gene's germline CDR1 is SGDLS and CDR2 YYNGEE. This CDR3 contains 15 residues. In DNA, the CDR3 is TGTGCCAGCAGCGTAGATCCACGGTCTGGAAACACCATATATTTT. As protein: CASSVDPRSGNTIYF.

Turning to this clonotype: Compared with germline, one end of the junction differs, possibly owing to a read error. The chain recombines TRBV5-1 with TRBJ2-3; 7 nucleotides agree with TRBD2. This CDR3 has 14 amino acids. CDR1 is SGHRS, CDR2 YFSETQ, per germline. The CDR3 protein is CTSSLVGGDDEQYF. CDR3 nucleotide sequence: TGCACCAGCAGCCTGGTTGGGGGGGACGACGAGCAGTATTTT.